Each of the 30 T cell receptor beta chains below was sequenced from the same sample in a study of CXCR3-negative and CXCR3-positive naive CD8 T cells. The libraries of TRB cDNA were prepared using 5' RACE with UMI labels. TCRdb re-called the 5' RACE reads and gives one entry per CDR3 protein, without DNA. The sample data list about 90,000 distinct CDR3 sequences. Sequenced sample: naive CXCR3- CD8+ T cells from blood. Subset here: CD45RO-CCR7+CD27+CD95- naive CD8+ T cells lacking CXCR3 (TNR3-). The source is a human donor in good health. Some clones in this sample may be carry-over from other donors' samples.

The J gene is TRBJ1-2, the V gene TRBV10-3; there is no DNA to check the TCRdb D call of TRBD1. The CDR3 is 14 residues long. Germline V CDR1 and CDR2: ENHRY, SYGVKD. CDR3 loop: CARSAGTGGNGYTF.

The chain couples TRBV7-2 to TRBJ2-5. Germline V gene lookup returns CDR1 SGHTA and CDR2 FQGNSA. The CDR3 runs to 11 residues. The CDR3 sequence is CASTRQETQYF.

This rearrangement joins TRBV6-2 or TRBV6-3 to TRBJ2-7. The CDR3 is 14 amino acids. In germline, CDR1 is MNHEY, CDR2 SVGEGT. The CDR3 spells CASRSMAGNGEQYF.

The genes are TRBV9 and TRBJ1-1. The V gene's germline CDR1 is SGDLS and CDR2 YYNGEE. The CDR3 loop spans 13 amino acids. The CDR3 protein is CASSVGGTTEAFF.

The chain is built from TRBV6-2 or TRBV6-3 and TRBJ2-3. CDR1 is MNHEY and CDR2 is SVGEGT in the germline V gene. The CDR3 runs 14 residues. The CDR3 sequence: CASSPKVETDTQYF.

This chain uses TRBV12-3 or TRBV12-4 with TRBJ2-2; the D call from TCRdb, TRBD2, cannot be confirmed without DNA. The CDR3 runs 17 residues. CDR3 sequence: CASSLGGTSVYTGELFF.

This rearrangement joins TRBV7-9 to TRBJ2-1; there is no DNA to check the TCRdb D call of TRBD2. Germline-derived CDR1 and CDR2 are SEHNR and FQNEAQ (reference sequence). The CDR3 has 15 amino acids. CDR3 sequence reads: CASSLAGSVDNEQFF.

The chain recombines TRBV3-1 with TRBJ2-3. CDR1 and CDR2 (germline): LGHDT, YNNKEL (reference sequence). The CDR3 runs 15 residues. The CDR3 sequence is CASSQDLGSTDTQYF.

V is TRBV30 and J is TRBJ2-1; with no DNA, the TCRdb D assignment of TRBD2 cannot be verified. The CDR3 has 17 amino acids. The germline gives CDR1 GTSNPN, CDR2 SVGIG (reference sequence). The CDR3 spells CAWSGTSGTFLGNEQFF.

The CDR3 loop is CASSPIGQGAQSEQFF. The rearrangement uses TRBV21-1 and TRBJ2-1; TCRdb lists TRBD1, though no DNA is available to test this call. TRBV21-1 is recorded as a pseudogene. There are 16 residues in the CDR3.

The rearrangement uses TRBV5-1 and TRBJ2-1; TCRdb returns TRBD1, unconfirmable since there is no DNA. Germline-derived CDR1 and CDR2 are SGHRS and YFSETQ. The CDR3 runs to 16 residues. The CDR3 loop reads CASSPGTATRVNEQFF. The entire variable domain, with the rest obtained from reference TRBV5-1 and TRBJ2-1, is as follows: KAGVTQTPRYLIKTRGQQVTLSCSPISGHRSVSWYQQTPGQGLQFLFEYFSETQRNKGNFPGRFSGRQFSNSRSEMNVSTLELGDSALYLCASSPGTATRVNEQFFGPGTRLTVL.

This chain connects TRBV5-6 to TRBJ1-2; TCRdb names TRBD1, which stays unverified in the absence of DNA. CDR1 and CDR2 from the germline V gene are SGHDT and YYEEEE. The CDR3 is 15 residues long. The CDR3 region is CASSSGTPTGIGYTF.

This chain joins TRBV4-1 and TRBJ2-7. Looked up from germline, CDR1 is MGHRA and CDR2 is YSYEKL. The CDR3 loop spans 16 amino acids. This CDR3 is CASSQVFADSSYEQYF.

CDR3 loop: CASSLTPGQGYQETQYF. V and J are TRBV11-2 and TRBJ2-5; with no DNA, the TCRdb D assignment of TRBD1 cannot be verified. CDR3 size: 17 residues. Germline CDR1 SGHAT, CDR2 FQNNGV.

V gene TRBV7-3 combines with J gene TRBJ2-3; there is no DNA to check the TCRdb D call of TRBD2. The CDR3 is 15 amino acids. Germline V lookup: CDR1 SGHTA, CDR2 FQGTGA. This chain's CDR3 is CASSLWAGEGDTQYF.

The CDR3 region is CASSPFNTGELFF. The chain uses TRBV6-4 and TRBJ2-2. Germline-derived CDR1 and CDR2 are MRHNA and SNTAGT. The CDR3 is 13 amino acids.

The chain links TRBV12-3 or TRBV12-4 to TRBJ2-2; the TCRdb call, TRBD1, lacks DNA for checking. This CDR3 has 18 residues. The CDR3 is CASSFPSGGASNAGELFF.

The chain uses TRBV6-2 or TRBV6-3 and TRBJ2-7. The germline V gene has CDR1 MNHEY and CDR2 SVGEGT. This CDR3 is built from 12 residues. CDR3 sequence reads: CASSYSVNEQYF.

The chain joins TRBV28 to TRBJ2-7; as DNA is missing, the TRBD1 call by TCRdb cannot be tested. The CDR3 loop spans 13 amino acids. Germline V lookup: CDR1 MDHEN, CDR2 SYDVKM. The CDR3 spells CASSAGSSYEQYF.

The chain's CDR3 is CASSQDLGTEETQYF. V is TRBV4-3 and J is TRBJ2-5; without DNA, the TCRdb call of TRBD1 cannot be checked. This CDR3 spans 15 amino acids. Germline lookup yields CDR1 LGHNA and CDR2 YSLEER.

The chain has TRBV5-1 and TRBJ2-2; TCRdb selects TRBD1, and the lack of DNA leaves this call unchecked. The CDR3 has 16 amino acids. The germline V gene encodes CDR1 SGHRS and CDR2 YFSETQ. This chain's CDR3 is CASSYVPVKNTGELFF. Full variable domain (outside the CDR3, taken from reference TRBV5-1 and TRBJ2-2): KAGVTQTPRYLIKTRGQQVTLSCSPISGHRSVSWYQQTPGQGLQFLFEYFSETQRNKGNFPGRFSGRQFSNSRSEMNVSTLELGDSALYLCASSYVPVKNTGELFFGEGSRLTVL.

This chain joins TRBV4-1 and TRBJ2-1; TCRdb calls TRBD2, which cannot be checked without DNA. This CDR3 comprises 14 residues. Germline V gene data show CDR1 as MGHRA and CDR2 as YSYEKL. CDR3 region: CASSPPGTSGPQFF.

CDR3 protein: CASSLSRDQPQHF. The chain couples TRBV27 to TRBJ1-5. Germline V gene lookup returns CDR1 MNHEY and CDR2 SMNVEV (reference sequence). CDR3 length equals 13 residues.

V gene TRBV29-1 combines with J gene TRBJ1-2. The CDR3 extends over 12 amino acids. Germline V lookup: CDR1 SQVTM, CDR2 ANQGSEA. The CDR3 spells CSVVSISYGYTF.

This chain uses TRBV29-1 with TRBJ1-2; there is no DNA to check the TCRdb D call of TRBD1. CDR1 is SQVTM, CDR2 ANQGSEA, per germline. This CDR3 is built from 13 residues. CDR3 region: CSVEEPGRGGYTF.

The chain uses TRBV11-3 and TRBJ1-2; TCRdb gives TRBD1 as the D gene, but with no DNA this cannot be confirmed. The CDR3 has 13 amino acids. Germline V gene lookup returns CDR1 SGHNT and CDR2 YENEEA. This chain's CDR3 is CASIDGINYGYTF.

The CDR3 loop is CASSSAAVETQYF. The chain carries TRBV7-7 and TRBJ2-5; TCRdb calls TRBD2, which cannot be checked without DNA. The CDR3 extends over 13 amino acids. Germline values: CDR1 SSHAT, CDR2 FNYEAQ (reference sequence).

This CDR3 reads CASSKEPRPRSGATYNEQFF. V gene TRBV21-1 combines with J gene TRBJ2-1; checking the TCRdb D call of TRBD1 is not possible without DNA. TRBV21-1 is listed as a pseudogene. The CDR3 runs 20 residues.

The genes are TRBV29-1 and TRBJ2-7; lacking DNA, the TRBD1 call made by TCRdb goes unchecked. This CDR3 region has 16 residues. The V gene's germline CDR1 is SQVTM and CDR2 ANQGSEA. CDR3 loop: CSVVIFRQGRLDEQYF.

The rearrangement links TRBV29-1 to TRBJ2-1; TCRdb designates TRBD2, a call that cannot be tested without DNA. CDR3 length equals 14 residues. Germline CDR1 reads SQVTM; CDR2 reads ANQGSEA. The CDR3 sequence is CSVEASGVTNEQFF.